The T cell receptor (beta chain) under discussion was sequenced for a study of T cell changes during pregnancy in multiple sclerosis. The CDR3 contains 15 residues. The germline V gene encodes CDR1 SGHTA and CDR2 FQGTGA. V was clipped by 5 bases and J by 5 bases; unmatched bases: 8. The repertoire was sequenced with immunoSEQ multiplex PCR; TCRdb's copy has only in-frame clones and lacks some. Among tens of thousands of clones listed, almost 95% were seen once. The source is a female donor with multiple sclerosis, enrolled in a pregnancy study. The specimen comprised peripheral blood, sampled in the first trimester of pregnancy. The chain couples TRBV7-3 to TRBJ2-2; 7 bases match TRBD2. CDR3 bases: TGTGCCAGCAGCCCCAATCACGGGGGGACCGGGGAGCTGTTTTTT. Amino acids: CASSPNHGGTGELFF.